The source of this T cell receptor (beta chain) is a study of blood T cell repertoires in COVID-19. Study background: The origin of the acute and convalescent COVID-19 samples was the United States, Italy and Spain. PBMCs, B-cell-depleted T cells, or T cells provided the cDNA or gDNA that made up the material.

Deletions cut 0 bases from V and 5 bases from J, with 13 bases between. Germline loops: CDR1 MGHRA, CDR2 YSYEKL. The CDR3 is 15 residues long. In the source study's methods: Cell counts per sample came from amplifying reference gene primers. The data were produced by immunoSEQ multiplex PCR, yet TCRdb's version contains in-frame clones alone and is incomplete. The V and J calls and the clone size are those of that table, but D and trimming were determined from the DNA. This sample has about 400,000 clones; roughly 86% occur once, and the top ten carry 2.5% to 3.5%. This chain connects TRBV4-1 to TRBJ2-5; D may be TRBD2 (6 bases). Sequenced input: peripheral blood. This TCR was sampled from a human donor in a cohort sampled during active COVID-19. The DNA for the CDR3 is TGCGCCAGCAGCCAAGACGGCGGGGTTACGGAGACCCAGTACTTC. Its protein product is CASSQDGGVTETQYF.